One T cell receptor (beta chain) is described in this entry. Its antigen is unidentified. This sample stems from a study of human CD8 memory T cell subsets. Libraries for TCR beta were constructed using UMI-labeled 5' RACE. No DNA is given; TCRdb re-called the 5' RACE reads and lists each CDR3 protein once. The sample holds approximately 11,000 distinct CDR3 sequences. Points from the study as a whole: Effector memory cells lacked the similarly high diversity that stem-like memory and precursor exhausted T cells had. Sequencing in this study was performed exclusively on T cell receptor beta chains.

Each subset gave duplicate vials of 150,000 sorted CD8+ T cells for RNA. CDR3 length: 13 residues. Per the germline V gene, CDR1 is ENHRY and CDR2 is SYGVKD. The receptor was isolated from a human donor in good health. The chain uses TRBV10-3 and TRBJ1-2. The sequenced sample consisted of CD8+ T cells from PBMCs. This CDR3 reads CATGLGGTYGYTF.